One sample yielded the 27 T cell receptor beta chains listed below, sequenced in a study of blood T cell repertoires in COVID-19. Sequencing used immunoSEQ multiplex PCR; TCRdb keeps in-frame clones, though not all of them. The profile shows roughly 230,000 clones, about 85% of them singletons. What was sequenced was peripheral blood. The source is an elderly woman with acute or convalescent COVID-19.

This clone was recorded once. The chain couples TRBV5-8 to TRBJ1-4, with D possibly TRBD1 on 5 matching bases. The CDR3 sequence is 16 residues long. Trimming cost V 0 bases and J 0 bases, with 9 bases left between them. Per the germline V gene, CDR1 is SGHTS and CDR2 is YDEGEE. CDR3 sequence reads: CASSLARASTNEKLFF. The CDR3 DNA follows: TGTGCCAGCAGCTTGGCCAGGGCATCAACTAATGAAAAACTGTTTTTT. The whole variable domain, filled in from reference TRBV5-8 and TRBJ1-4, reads EAGVTQSPTHLIKTRGQQATLRCSPISGHTSVYWYQQALGLGLQFLLWYDEGEERNRGNFPPRFSGRQFPNYSSELNVNALELEDSALYLCASSLARASTNEKLFFGSGTQLSVL.

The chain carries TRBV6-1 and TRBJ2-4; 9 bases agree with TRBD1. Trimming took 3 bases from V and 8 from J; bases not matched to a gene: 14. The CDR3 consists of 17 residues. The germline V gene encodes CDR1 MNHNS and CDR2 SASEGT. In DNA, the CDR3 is TGTGCCAGCAGTGATCGCGTGGAAACAGGGGGCTGGGACATTCAGTACTTC. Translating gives CASSDRVETGGWDIQYF.

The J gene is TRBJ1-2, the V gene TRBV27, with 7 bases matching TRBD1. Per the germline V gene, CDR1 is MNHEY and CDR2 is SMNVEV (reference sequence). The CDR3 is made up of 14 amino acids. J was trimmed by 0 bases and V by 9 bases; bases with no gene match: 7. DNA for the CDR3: TGTGCCAGGATCCGGGACAGACCTAACTATGGCTACACCTTC. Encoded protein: CARIRDRPNYGYTF.

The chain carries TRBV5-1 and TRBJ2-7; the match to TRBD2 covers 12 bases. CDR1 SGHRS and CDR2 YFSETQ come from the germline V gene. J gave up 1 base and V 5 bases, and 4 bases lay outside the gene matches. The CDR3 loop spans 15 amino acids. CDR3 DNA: TGCGCCAGCAGGGTCGGACTAGCGGGGTCCTACGAGCAGTACTTC. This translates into CASRVGLAGSYEQYF.

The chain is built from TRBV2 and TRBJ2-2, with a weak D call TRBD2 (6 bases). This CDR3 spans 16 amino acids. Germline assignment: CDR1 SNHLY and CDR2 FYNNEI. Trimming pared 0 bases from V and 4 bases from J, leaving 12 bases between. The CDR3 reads CASSEARDPTTGELFF. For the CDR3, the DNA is TGTGCCAGCAGTGAAGCGCGGGACCCAACCACCGGGGAGCTGTTTTTT.

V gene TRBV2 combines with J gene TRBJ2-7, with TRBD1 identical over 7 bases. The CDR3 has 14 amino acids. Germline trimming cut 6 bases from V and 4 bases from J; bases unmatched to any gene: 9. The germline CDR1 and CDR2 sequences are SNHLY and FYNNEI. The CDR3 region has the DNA TGTGCCAGCAGCGCCGGGACAGCCCCATACGAGCAGTACTTC. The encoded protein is CASSAGTAPYEQYF.

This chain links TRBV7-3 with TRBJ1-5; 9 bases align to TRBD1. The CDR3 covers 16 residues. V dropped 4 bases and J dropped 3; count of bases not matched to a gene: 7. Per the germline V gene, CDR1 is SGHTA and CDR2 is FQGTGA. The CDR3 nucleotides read TGTGCCAGCAGCTCCGGGACAGGGTTCTTCAATCAGCCCCAGCATTTT. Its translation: CASSSGTGFFNQPQHF.

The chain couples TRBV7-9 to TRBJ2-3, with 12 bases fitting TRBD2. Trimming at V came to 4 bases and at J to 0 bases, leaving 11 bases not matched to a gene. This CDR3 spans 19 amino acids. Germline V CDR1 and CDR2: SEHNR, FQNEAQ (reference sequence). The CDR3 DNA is TGTGCCAGCAGCTCCAGACTAGCGGGAGAGGGAGACAGCACAGATACGCAGTATTTT. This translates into CASSSRLAGEGDSTDTQYF.

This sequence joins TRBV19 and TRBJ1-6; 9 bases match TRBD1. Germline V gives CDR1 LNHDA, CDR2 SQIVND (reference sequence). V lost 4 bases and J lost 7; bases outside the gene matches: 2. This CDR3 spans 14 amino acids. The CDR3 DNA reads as TGTGCCAGTAGTAGAGGGACAGGGAATTCACCCCTCCACTTT. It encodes CASSRGTGNSPLHF.

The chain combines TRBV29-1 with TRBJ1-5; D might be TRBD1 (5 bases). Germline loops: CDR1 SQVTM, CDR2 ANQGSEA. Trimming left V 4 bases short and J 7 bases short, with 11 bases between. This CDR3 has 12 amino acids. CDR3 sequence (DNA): TGCAGCGTTGCAGGGATGGGACAGCCCCAGCATTTT. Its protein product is CSVAGMGQPQHF.

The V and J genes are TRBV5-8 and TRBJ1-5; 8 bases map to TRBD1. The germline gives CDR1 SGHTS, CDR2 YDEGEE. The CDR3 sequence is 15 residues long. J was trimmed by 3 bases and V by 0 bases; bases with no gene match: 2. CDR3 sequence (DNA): TGTGCCAGCAGCTTGGGGACAGGGTCCAATCAGCCCCAGCATTTT. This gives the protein CASSLGTGSNQPQHF.

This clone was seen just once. CDR3 DNA: TGTGCCAGCAGCTTAGATTTACCGGGAGCCAAAAACATTCAGTACTTC. This encodes CASSLDLPGAKNIQYF. The V gene is TRBV11-2, the J gene TRBJ2-4; D is uncertain. This CDR3 spans 16 amino acids. V dropped 0 bases and J dropped 0 bases, with 9 bases sitting between them. Germline lookup yields CDR1 SGHAT and CDR2 FQNNGV.

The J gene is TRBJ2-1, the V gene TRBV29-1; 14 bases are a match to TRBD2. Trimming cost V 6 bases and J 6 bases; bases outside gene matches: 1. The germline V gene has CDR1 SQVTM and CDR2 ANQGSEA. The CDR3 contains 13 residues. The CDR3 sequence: CSVGLAGGNEQFF. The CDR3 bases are TGCAGCGTCGGACTAGCGGGAGGCAATGAGCAGTTCTTC.

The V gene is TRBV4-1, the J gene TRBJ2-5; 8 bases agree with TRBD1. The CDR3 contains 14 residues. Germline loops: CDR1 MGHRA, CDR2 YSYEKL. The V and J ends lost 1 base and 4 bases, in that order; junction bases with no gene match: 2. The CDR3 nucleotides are TGCGCCAGCAGCCAAGTCGGGACAGGAGAGACCCAGTACTTC. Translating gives CASSQVGTGETQYF.

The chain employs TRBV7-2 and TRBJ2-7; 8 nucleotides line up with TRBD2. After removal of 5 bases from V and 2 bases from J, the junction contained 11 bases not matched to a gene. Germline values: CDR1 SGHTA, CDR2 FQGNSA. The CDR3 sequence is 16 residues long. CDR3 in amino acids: CASSIRSTGLAYEQYF. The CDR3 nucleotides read TGTGCCAGCAGCATACGATCTACGGGACTAGCCTACGAGCAGTACTTC.

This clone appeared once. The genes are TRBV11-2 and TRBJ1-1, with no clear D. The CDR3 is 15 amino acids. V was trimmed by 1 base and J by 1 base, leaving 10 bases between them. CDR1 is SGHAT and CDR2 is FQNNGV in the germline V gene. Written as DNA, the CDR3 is TGTGCCAGCAGCTTAGGGGGAGGGTGGAACACTGAAGCTTTCTTT. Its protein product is CASSLGGGWNTEAFF.

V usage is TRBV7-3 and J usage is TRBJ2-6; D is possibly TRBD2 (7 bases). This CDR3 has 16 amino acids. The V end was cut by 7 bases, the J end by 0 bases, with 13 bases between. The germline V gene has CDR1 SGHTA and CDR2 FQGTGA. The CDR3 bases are TGTGCCAGCACCCCAAGGGGGGGCTCTGGGGCCAACGTCCTGACTTTC. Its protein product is CASTPRGGSGANVLTF.

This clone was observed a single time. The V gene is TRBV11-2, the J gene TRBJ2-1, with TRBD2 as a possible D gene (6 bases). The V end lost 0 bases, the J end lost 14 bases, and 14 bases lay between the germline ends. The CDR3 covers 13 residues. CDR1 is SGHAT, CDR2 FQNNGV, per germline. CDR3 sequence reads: CASSLEVGLGEFF. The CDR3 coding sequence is TGTGCCAGCAGCTTAGAGGTGGGACTGGGAGAGTTCTTC.

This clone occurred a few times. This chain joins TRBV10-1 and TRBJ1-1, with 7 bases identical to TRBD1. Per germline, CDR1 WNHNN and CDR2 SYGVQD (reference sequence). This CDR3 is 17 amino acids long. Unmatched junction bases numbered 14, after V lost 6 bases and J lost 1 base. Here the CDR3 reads CASRLSRDRDSNTEAFF. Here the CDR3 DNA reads TGCGCCAGCAGACTTTCCCGGGACAGAGATTCGAACACTGAAGCTTTCTTT.

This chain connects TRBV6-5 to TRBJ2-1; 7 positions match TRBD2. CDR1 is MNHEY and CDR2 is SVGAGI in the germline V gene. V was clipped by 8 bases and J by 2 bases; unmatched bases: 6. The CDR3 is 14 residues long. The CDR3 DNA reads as TGTGCCAGCCGGGAGGCGGGTCCCTACAATGAGCAGTTCTTC. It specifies CASREAGPYNEQFF.

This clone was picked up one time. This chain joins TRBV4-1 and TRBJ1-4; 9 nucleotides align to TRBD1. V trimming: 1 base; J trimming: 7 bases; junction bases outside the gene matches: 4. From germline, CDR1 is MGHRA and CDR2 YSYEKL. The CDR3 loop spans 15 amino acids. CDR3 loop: CASSQGTGGFEKLFF. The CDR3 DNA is TGCGCCAGCAGCCAAGGAACAGGGGGCTTTGAAAAACTGTTTTTT.

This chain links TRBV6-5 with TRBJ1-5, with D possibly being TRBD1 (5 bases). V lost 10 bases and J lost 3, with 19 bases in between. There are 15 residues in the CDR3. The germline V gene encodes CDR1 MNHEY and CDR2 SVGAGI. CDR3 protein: CATRGASVVNQPQHF. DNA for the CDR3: TGTGCCACCAGAGGGGCTTCTGTGGTCAATCAGCCCCAGCATTTT.

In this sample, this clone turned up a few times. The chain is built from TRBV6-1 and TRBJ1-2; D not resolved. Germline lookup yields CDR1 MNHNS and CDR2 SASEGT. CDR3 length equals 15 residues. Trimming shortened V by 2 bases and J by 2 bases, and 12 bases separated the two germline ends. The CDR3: CASSELRGFNYGYTF. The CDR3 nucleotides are TGTGCCAGCAGTGAACTAAGAGGATTCAACTATGGCTACACCTTC.

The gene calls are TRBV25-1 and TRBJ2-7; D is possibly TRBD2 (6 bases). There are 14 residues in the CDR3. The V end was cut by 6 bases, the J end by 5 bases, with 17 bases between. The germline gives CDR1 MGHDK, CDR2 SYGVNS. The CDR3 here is CASRAGGVVDEQYF. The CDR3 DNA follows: TGTGCCAGCAGGGCCGGGGGTGTGGTGGACGAGCAGTACTTC.

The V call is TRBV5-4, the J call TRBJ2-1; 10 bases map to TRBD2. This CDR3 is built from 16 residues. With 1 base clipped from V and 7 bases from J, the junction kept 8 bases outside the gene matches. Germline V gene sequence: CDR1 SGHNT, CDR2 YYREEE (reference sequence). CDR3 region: CASSLFRTSGINEQFF. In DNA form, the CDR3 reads TGTGCCAGCAGCTTGTTCCGGACTAGCGGTATAAATGAGCAGTTCTTC.

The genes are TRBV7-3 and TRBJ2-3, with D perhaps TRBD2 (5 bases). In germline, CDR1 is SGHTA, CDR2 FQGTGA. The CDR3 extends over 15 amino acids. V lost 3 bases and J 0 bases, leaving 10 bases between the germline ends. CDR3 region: CASSFSGSSTDTQYF. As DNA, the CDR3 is TGTGCCAGCAGCTTTTCGGGAAGCAGCACAGATACGCAGTATTTT.

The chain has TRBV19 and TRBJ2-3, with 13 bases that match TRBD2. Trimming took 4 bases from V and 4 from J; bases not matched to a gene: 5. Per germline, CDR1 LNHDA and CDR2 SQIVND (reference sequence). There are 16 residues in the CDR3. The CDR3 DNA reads TGTGCCAGTAGTAAACGGACTAGCGGGAGCCCAGATACGCAGTATTTT. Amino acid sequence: CASSKRTSGSPDTQYF.